Listed below are T cell receptor beta chains from one sample, sequenced in a study of CD8+ T cells in alopecia areata. The repertoire was sequenced with immunoSEQ multiplex PCR; TCRdb's copy has only in-frame clones and lacks some. The sample lists around 16,000 clones, less than 70% occurring once. Sample: skin. The receptors were sampled from a human donor with alopecia areata. The CDR3 runs from the conserved cysteine through the conserved F or W. The order of the fields is clone size, J gene, V gene, D gene, CDR3 DNA, CDR3 protein. D genes are given only for firm matches. A row's size may be missing; if present it is once, few, many or a size class.

abundance: once
j_gene: TRBJ1-5
v_gene: TRBV28
d_gene: TRBD1
CDR3nt: TGTGCCAGCACCGAACAGGGGTACGGTCAGCCCCAGCATTTT
CDR3aa: CASTEQGYGQPQHF

abundance: once
j_gene: TRBJ2-7
v_gene: TRBV5-4
d_gene: TRBD2
CDR3nt: TGTGCCAGCAGCCTGGGACTAGCGGACTCCTACGAGCAGTACTTC
CDR3aa: CASSLGLADSYEQYF

abundance: NA
j_gene: TRBJ2-1
v_gene: TRBV27
d_gene: TRBD2
CDR3nt: TGTGCCAGCAGTCCCCTTACTAGCGGACACCCTGCGAACAATGAGCAGTTCTTC
CDR3aa: CASSPLTSGHPANNEQFF

abundance: NA
j_gene: TRBJ2-1
v_gene: TRBV6-4
d_gene: TRBD2
CDR3nt: TGTGCCAGCAGTGCAGCCGGGACTAGCGGGTACAATGAGCAGTTCTTC
CDR3aa: CASSAAGTSGYNEQFF

abundance: NA
j_gene: TRBJ2-2
v_gene: TRBV4-1
d_gene: TRBD2
CDR3nt: TGCGCCAGCAGCCGTAGTTCCGGTACTAGCGCCAACACCGGGGAGCTGTTTTTT
CDR3aa: CASSRSSGTSANTGELFF

abundance: NA
j_gene: TRBJ2-7
v_gene: TRBV5-8
d_gene: NA
CDR3nt: TGTGCCAGCAGCGACGGAGGGCGCTCCTACGAGCAGTACTTC
CDR3aa: CASSDGGRSYEQYF

abundance: NA
j_gene: TRBJ1-1
v_gene: TRBV4-1
d_gene: NA
CDR3nt: TGCGCCAGCAGCGATCGAGGCAAACCGGGTTACACTGAAGCTTTCTTT
CDR3aa: CASSDRGKPGYTEAFF

abundance: NA
j_gene: TRBJ2-3
v_gene: TRBV10-3
d_gene: NA
CDR3nt: TGTGCCATCAGTGAGGCCGGACAAACATCTAGCACAGATACGCAGTATTTT
CDR3aa: CAISEAGQTSSTDTQYF

abundance: few
j_gene: TRBJ2-5
v_gene: TRBV6-6
d_gene: NA
CDR3nt: TGTGCCAGCAATTCAGGGCATAAAGAGACCCAGTACTTC
CDR3aa: CASNSGHKETQYF

abundance: NA
j_gene: TRBJ2-7
v_gene: TRBV6-6
d_gene: TRBD1
CDR3nt: TGTGCCAGCAAAATGGGACAGGGGAATGGCGAGCAGTACTTC
CDR3aa: CASKMGQGNGEQYF